This entry concerns a single T cell receptor beta chain. It lacks a known antigen. No qualities accompany the bases; no much larger clone lies one base away. The cohort was made up of about 670 healthy bone marrow donors. At the time of sampling, all cohort members were nominally healthy, though unrecorded immune exposures were likely present. The donor tested CMV seronegative and was one of the 352 seronegative cohort members. A peripheral blood sample was provided by each donor, and peripheral blood mononuclear cells were used for TCR beta sequencing. Genomic DNA was extracted from the blood cell samples with the Qiagen DNeasy Blood Extraction Kit. The sample originates from a study of cytomegalovirus exposure and HLA in healthy donors (dated by TCRdb to about 2017). Regarding the complete study: According to an earlier analysis of a few hundred of the donors, some 170 million T cells yielded 117 million unique TCR beta sequences and about 300 Gb of sequence data. The study profiled the T cell repertoires of 500 to 800 subjects by immunosequencing and related them to cytomegalovirus serostatus. In an earlier analysis of 500 to 650 of the donors, high-throughput TCR beta sequencing was used to judge whether each TCR beta V gene segment behaved as functional or pseudogenic. The study aimed to test whether cataloging public T cell receptors could reveal signatures of past pathogen exposure. To predict cytomegalovirus infection status, the study brought together high-throughput TCR immunosequencing, statistical association of individual TCRs with disease status, and machine learning. An early release covering roughly 640 HLA-typed donors comprised 250 to 350 gigabases of sequencing data and about 90 million unique TCR sequences. Every repertoire in the discovery cohort had been generated on one and the same sequencing platform. Besides the first cohort of hundreds of subjects, a separate validation cohort made up of 90 to 150 different subjects was used. Class I and class II HLA loci were covered by the typing at four-digit resolution. Genome-wide SNP genotypes for about 60% of the roughly 700 donors were used in a later genetic analysis, which treated that subset as a discovery cohort. Donor age, sex, ethnicity and CMV serostatus were collected together with the repertoire data. Of the 300 to 450 genotyped donors, 81% fell in the genetic ancestry cluster associated with self-reported Caucasian donors. Typing coverage varied by locus: 629-630 donors for A, B, C, DRB1 and DQB1; approximately 520 for DQA1; more than 600 for DPA1; approximately 490 for DPB1. Among 398 genotyped donors of the cohort, an average of 235,054 unique TCR beta nucleotide sequences were sequenced per donor, roughly 18% of them non-productive. To study patterns of TCR occurrence, a later analysis re-analyzed previously published TCR beta repertoires from 700 or so donors and added high-resolution HLA genotyping. Because of strong linkage in the cohort, five DR-DQ haplotypes were treated as single units for association and clustering. Rather than drawing on any new phenotypic data, the later analysis identified candidate immune exposures from TCR beta sequences and the way those sequences occurred across donors.

The trim is 8 bases for V and 6 bases for J, with a gap of 18 bases between the germline ends. The CDR3 numbers 14 residues from cysteine through phenylalanine. The CDR3 DNA has 42 bases and is translated from base 1. According to the germline V gene, CDR1 reads SNHLY and CDR2 reads FYNNEI. Study-wide findings and limitations: The sequencing pipeline was judged likely to have produced a cluster of highly shared sequence variants as a technical artifact. V-gene and J-gene trimming of TCR beta chains was associated with a missense DCLRE1C variant in a later genetic analysis, and the association was replicated in an independent cohort. Cytomegalovirus status was reported to be diagnosed by the classifier with high specificity and sensitivity in both the original and validation cohorts. Broadly in line with IMGT annotations, most TCR beta V segments showed up in productive rearrangements about 87% or about 30% of the time in an earlier analysis of 450 to 750 of the donors. When HLA alleles, especially DR and DQ, strongly co-occurred, TCR associations were difficult to assign to individual alleles. According to a later genetic analysis, donors in an Asian-associated ancestry cluster had fewer N-insertions in productive TCRs than the roughly 670-donor mean. Most TCR sequences were observed very rarely across donors, whereas some public TCRs were present in many individuals. A further reported finding was that TCR beta sequences accurately predicted the HLA-A and HLA-B alleles for most subjects in the first cohort. A later analysis found that HLA-associated TCR beta chains were more clonally expanded and had lower generation probabilities than equally common non-associated chains. The only immune exposure information available for the cohort was CMV serostatus. Sequencing depth was assumed to be roughly uniform across donors in the presence/absence analyses, though that assumption may not hold. The cohort was sequenced for TCR beta chains only, and without alpha or paired-chain data the features that could be detected were limited. Because the 87-base-pair reads could not distinguish some IMGT-functional V segments, including TRBV6-2 and TRBV6-3, those segments were excluded. Because HLA typing was missing for some donors at each locus, association tests included only the typed subset. Three of the identified cytomegalovirus-associated TCR beta chains were confirmed in vitro to be specific for cytomegalovirus antigens. Correlated functional status among segregating V segments might reflect linkage disequilibrium, but an unknown experimental factor could not be ruled out. A later analysis associated 16,951 TCR beta sequences with specific HLA alleles at a false discovery rate of 0.05. According to the authors, the approach could potentially be generalized to other disease states and immunological phenotypes. According to a later analysis, most CMV-associated TCR beta chains appeared to be HLA-restricted, and the HLA associations seemed to be driven largely by CMV exposure. In the study, some 180 TCR beta chains were listed as associated with cytomegalovirus. In a later analysis, the rate of TCR association differed among HLA loci, with DRB1 alleles having the most associated TCRs and HLA-C alleles having the fewest. Fewer than 20 rarely observed V segments, including chromosome 9 orphons, were excluded from the earlier analysis of several hundred of the donors because counts were too low. According to a later analysis, parvovirus B19, influenza, CMV and Epstein-Barr virus appeared linked to several top co-occurrence clusters.

Libraries came from the immunoSEQ multiplex PCR assay. For the multiplex PCR, a mixture combining 60 forward primers for TCR Vbeta segments and 13 reverse primers for TCR Jbeta segments was used. Amplification of the CDR3 region of rearranged TCR beta genes was performed with a multiplex PCR assay on genomic DNA. The Illumina HiSeq System was used to sequence the amplified TCR beta libraries as 87-base-pair reads. As for how the authors treated the data: In a later analysis, some 80 million unique TCR beta chains were counted across the approximately 670 repertoires, and around 11 million of these chains were shared by at least two donors. A nearest-neighbor algorithm error-corrected the raw reads and collapsed the reads into unique sequences, merging closely related sequences to remove PCR and sequencing errors. Alignment of CDR3 sequences to IMGT reference sequences was used to assign V, D and J gene segments. For a sequence to be retained, a match of at least six nucleotides was required to both a V gene segment and a J gene segment. A rearrangement counted as productive if the CDR3 had no stop codons and remained in frame with V and J, and every other rearrangement counted as non-productive. CDR3 was defined according to IMGT convention as the region running from the second conserved V-encoded cysteine to the conserved J-encoded phenylalanine. In an earlier analysis of some 550 of the donors, sequences lacking an unambiguous match to a single V gene segment were excluded. In an earlier analysis of 450 to 750 of the donors, a V segment was called functional when productive rearrangements were above 56.7%, and segregating when the standard deviation between donors exceeded 5%. A statistical classification framework was developed to diagnose cytomegalovirus status using the catalog of TCR beta chain sequences. V and J gene assignment, in a later analysis, came from comparing TCR nucleotide sequences with IMGT/GENE-DB human TR gene sequences. In a later analysis, CDR3 sequences and most-parsimonious VDJ recombination scenarios were assigned using the TCRdist pipeline. In a later analysis, each TCR beta chain was defined by its CDR3 amino acid sequence together with its V-gene family, and reads lacking a unique V-gene family were excluded. A later analysis removed 550 to 650 highly shared, low-generation-probability nucleotide sequences to deal with suspected cross-contamination and a sequencing artifact. For each public chain, a later analysis derived a clonal expansion index from normalized ranks of inferred template counts within each repertoire. In a later analysis, generation probabilities were computed with a VDJ recombination model fitted to out-of-frame rearrangements, and the resulting probabilities were checked against IGoR. In a later analysis, hypergeometric tests were used to score TCR-TCR, TCR-HLA and TCR-CMV co-occurrence, with a repertoire-size bias correction applied to TCR pairs. In a later analysis, false discovery rates were estimated by permuting HLA or CMV assignments 20 times. In a later analysis, co-occurring TCRs were grouped using DBSCAN, with TCRdist sequence similarity added in when clustering inside HLA-allele-positive subsets. Repertoires with fewer than 30,000 or more than 120,000 public chains were left out of co-occurrence clustering, as were about 5 repertoires with anomalous nucleotide sharing. The source is immuneACCESS, and TCRdb retained only in-frame sequences with V and J called. Part of the clones is not carried over; for the studies checked, unresolved V genes explain less than half of this, and the remainder is unexplained. V, J and clone size were drawn from that table, and D and trimming were deduced from the DNA. This sample comprises more than 90,000 clones, 76% of them detected only once. Clones ranked in the top ten supply over 3.5% of the sample.

In this chain, TRBV2 is recombined with TRBJ2-3; possibly the D gene is TRBD1, per 6 matching bases. The clonotype originates from a man in his forties in good health and CMV-seronegative. The sequenced sample consisted of PBMCs. The nucleotide sequence reads as follows: TGTGCCAGCGGACAGTTTTCTGCGAGGGATACGCAGTATTTT. Translated, it gives CASGQFSARDTQYF. Joined to the reference TRBV2 and TRBJ2-3 proteins, this CDR3 gives the full variable domain: EPEVTQTPSHQVTQMGQEVILRCVPISNHLYFYWYRQILGQKVEFLVSFYNNEISEKSEIFDDQFSVERPDGSNFTLKIRSTKLEDSAMYFCASGQFSARDTQYFGPGTRLTVL.